This is a list of T cell receptor beta chains from one sample in a study of early T cells in non-severe SARS-CoV-2 infection. TCRdb redid the calling of the 5' RACE reads with MiXCR, one entry per CDR3 protein. The sample holds around 71,000 distinct CDR3 sequences; roughly 15% are singletons and the top ten take roughly 4.3%. The sample in question was whole blood, obtained at baseline. The receptors derive from an adult who was a healthcare worker with PCR-confirmed SARS-CoV-2 infection or an uninfected control (not recorded which). Each CDR3 is given with its conserved first and last residue. Each record gives: clone size, V gene, J gene, D gene, CDR3 protein, CDR3 DNA. The D gene is left open where the match is weak. Clone size, where shown, is once, few, many, or a class for clones that have expanded.

>.|TRBV20-1|TRBJ2-7|TRBD1
CSAEGDRALTEQYF
TGCAGTGCCGAGGGGGACAGAGCCTTAACCGAGCAGTACTTC
>many|TRBV2|TRBJ1-2|TRBD1
CASSEDIWDSHYGYTF
TGTGCCAGCAGTGAAGATATATGGGACAGTCACTATGGCTACACCTTC
>.|TRBV7-8|TRBJ2-1|TRBD2
CASSPGTSGEQFF
TGTGCTAGCAGCCCCGGGACTAGCGGTGAGCAGTTCTTC
>.|TRBV9|TRBJ2-7|TRBD1
CASSYTGDRGEQYF
TGTGCCAGCAGCTATACCGGGGACAGAGGGGAGCAGTACTTC
>.|TRBV5-7|TRBJ2-1|TRBD2
CASSQGGTRKEFF
TGTGCCAGCAGCCAGGGAGGGACTAGGAAGGAGTTCTTC
>.|TRBV9|TRBJ2-3|TRBD2
CASSVDSGALGTQYF
TGTGCCAGCAGCGTAGACAGCGGGGCCCTGGGTACGCAGTATTTT
>few|TRBV5-4|TRBJ2-1|TRBD2
CASSAGTSSYNEQFF
TGTGCCAGCAGCGCCGGGACTAGCTCCTACAATGAGCAGTTCTTC
>many|TRBV7-6|TRBJ2-5|TRBD2
CASSDRDYQETQYF
TGTGCCAGCAGCGACCGGGACTATCAAGAGACCCAGTACTTC
>many|TRBV7-6|TRBJ2-3|.
CASSLANTDTQYF
TGTGCCAGCAGCTTGGCCAACACAGATACGCAGTATTTT
>.|TRBV20-1|TRBJ2-1|.
CSARGPEPYNEQFF
TGCAGTGCTAGAGGGCCCGAACCTTACAATGAGCAGTTCTTC
>many|TRBV4-2|TRBJ2-1|TRBD2
CASSQEASGSSNEQFF
TGTGCCAGCAGCCAAGAGGCTAGCGGGAGTTCCAATGAGCAGTTCTTC
>many|TRBV11-2|TRBJ2-3|.
CASSLGDTQYF
TGTGCCAGCAGCTTAGGGGATACGCAGTATTTT
>.|TRBV11-2|TRBJ2-3|.
CASSLGARVADTQYF
TGTGCCAGCAGCTTGGGAGCACGGGTCGCAGATACGCAGTATTTT
>.|TRBV28|TRBJ2-5|TRBD2
CASSFFGLAGRETQYF
TGTGCCAGCAGTTTCTTCGGACTAGCGGGACGAGAGACCCAGTACTTC
>many|TRBV7-9|TRBJ1-4|TRBD1
CASSRGQGAKNEKLFF
TGTGCCAGCAGCAGGGGACAGGGGGCGAAGAATGAAAAACTGTTTTTT
>.|TRBV7-6|TRBJ2-3|TRBD1
CASSLDPGTGASPDTQYF
TGTGCCAGCAGCTTAGACCCCGGGACAGGGGCTAGCCCAGATACGCAGTATTTT
>few|TRBV6-2/TRBV6-3|TRBJ2-7|TRBD2
CASSPGTSGVYEQYF
TGTGCCAGCAGTCCCGGGACTAGCGGGGTCTACGAGCAGTACTTC
>.|TRBV27|TRBJ1-2|TRBD1
CASRRTGEGYGYTF
TGTGCCAGCAGGCGGACAGGGGAAGGCTATGGCTACACCTTC
>few|TRBV28|TRBJ1-2|TRBD1
CASSLRGQGSGYTF
TGTGCCAGCAGTCTTAGAGGACAGGGTAGTGGCTACACCTTC
>once|TRBV28|TRBJ2-3|.
CATRAGTTDTQYF
TGTGCCACTCGCGCGGGGACCACAGATACGCAGTATTTT
>.|TRBV27|TRBJ2-1|TRBD2
CASSLAGTSGGEQFF
TGTGCCAGCAGTTTAGCCGGGACTAGCGGGGGTGAGCAGTTCTTC
>.|TRBV2|TRBJ2-1|TRBD2
CATEREFNEQFF
TGTGCCACGGAGCGGGAGTTCAATGAGCAGTTCTTC
>.|TRBV30|TRBJ2-3|.
CAWGSGSRSTDTQYF
TGTGCCTGGGGCTCGGGGAGCAGAAGCACAGATACGCAGTATTTT
>.|TRBV27|TRBJ1-1|.
CASSVERGSTEAFF
TGTGCCAGCAGCGTAGAAAGAGGAAGCACTGAAGCTTTCTTT
>.|TRBV18|TRBJ2-1|.
CASSPPGHLSYNEQFF
TGTGCCAGCTCACCACCGGGACATCTCTCCTACAATGAGCAGTTCTTC
>.|TRBV9|TRBJ2-2|TRBD1
CASRGQEDTGELFF
TGTGCCAGCAGGGGACAGGAAGACACCGGGGAGCTGTTTTTT
>.|TRBV27|TRBJ2-7|TRBD2
CASGSVGSGRYEQYF
TGTGCCAGCGGATCAGTGGGTAGCGGGAGGTACGAGCAGTACTTC
>.|TRBV27|TRBJ1-6|.
CASSLERSSPLHF
TGTGCCAGCAGTTTAGAAAGGTCATCACCCCTCCACTTT
>few|TRBV9|TRBJ1-3|.
CASSVEDSGNTIYF
TGTGCCAGCAGCGTAGAAGATTCTGGAAACACCATATATTTT
>once|TRBV7-9|TRBJ2-1|TRBD1
CASSGTGYNEQFF
TGTGCCAGCAGCGGGACAGGGTACAATGAGCAGTTCTTC
>.|TRBV18|TRBJ1-5|.
CASSLLEGSDNQPQHF
TGTGCCAGCTCACTCCTCGAGGGGAGCGACAATCAGCCCCAGCATTTT
>.|TRBV7-3|TRBJ2-1|TRBD2
CASSLTAGASPWGEQFF
TGTGCCAGCAGCTTAACAGCGGGAGCGAGCCCCTGGGGGGAGCAGTTCTTC
>.|TRBV5-1|TRBJ2-2|TRBD2
CASSLGLAGRITGELFF
TGCGCCAGCAGCTTGGGGCTAGCGGGGCGAATCACCGGGGAGCTGTTTTTT
>many|TRBV20-1|TRBJ1-6|.
CSARGDTRNYNSPLHF
TGCAGTGCTAGAGGGGACACCCGAAATTATAATTCACCCCTCCACTTT
>few|TRBV28|TRBJ2-7|.
CASSLNSSGKEYF
TGTGCCAGCAGCCTAAACTCGTCAGGGAAGGAGTACTTC
>few|TRBV7-9|TRBJ2-2|.
CASSSTSPNTGELFF
TGTGCCAGCAGTTCCACTAGTCCGAACACCGGGGAGCTGTTTTTT
>few|TRBV7-8|TRBJ1-6|.
CASSLLGGPPLPLHF
TGTGCCAGCAGCTTATTAGGGGGGCCCCCATTACCCCTCCACTTT
>few|TRBV9|TRBJ1-2|.
CASSVGPISTKFYYGYTF
TGTGCCAGCAGCGTAGGCCCGATAAGTACGAAGTTTTACTATGGCTACACCTTC
>few|TRBV18|TRBJ2-3|TRBD2
CASSPKAGPDTQYF
TGTGCCAGCTCACCTAAAGCGGGGCCAGATACGCAGTATTTT
>few|TRBV18|TRBJ2-1|TRBD2
CASSPQTSGYNEQFF
TGTGCCAGCTCACCGCAGACTAGCGGCTACAATGAGCAGTTCTTC
>.|TRBV15|TRBJ2-7|.
CATSRGGASATAEQYF
TGTGCCACCAGCAGAGGGGGGGCCTCGGCTACCGCCGAGCAGTACTTC
>many|TRBV15|TRBJ2-1|.
CATSPATLEQFF
TGTGCCACCAGCCCCGCGACTCTCGAGCAGTTCTTC
>.|TRBV12-3/TRBV12-4|TRBJ1-1|.
CASSLWQGDAFF
TGTGCCAGCAGTTTGTGGCAGGGAGACGCTTTCTTT
>.|TRBV7-2|TRBJ1-1|.
CASRSRVTTEAFF
TGTGCCAGCAGATCAAGGGTTACCACTGAAGCTTTCTTT
>.|TRBV19|TRBJ1-5|.
CASSIGTRGQPQHF
TGTGCCAGTAGTATAGGAACACGTGGTCAGCCCCAGCATTTT
>.|TRBV7-2|TRBJ2-1|.
CASSFQPLSYNEQFF
TGTGCCAGCAGCTTTCAGCCCCTCTCCTACAATGAGCAGTTCTTC
>many|TRBV28|TRBJ1-5|.
CASRYRYNSNQPQHF
TGTGCCAGCAGGTACAGGTATAATAGCAATCAGCCCCAGCATTTT
>few|TRBV5-1|TRBJ2-2|TRBD1
CASSRPRDSDGTGELFF
TGCGCCAGCAGCAGGCCCCGGGACAGCGATGGCACCGGGGAGCTGTTTTTT
>.|TRBV2|TRBJ2-5|.
CASSDNSKTQYF
TGTGCCAGCAGTGATAACAGTAAGACCCAGTACTTC
>.|TRBV28|TRBJ2-7|.
CASSRRVDSYEQYF
TGTGCCAGCAGTCGACGGGTGGACTCCTACGAGCAGTACTTC
>many|TRBV10-2|TRBJ1-1|.
CASLKGAEAFF
TGCGCCAGTCTCAAAGGCGCTGAAGCTTTCTTT
>few|TRBV20-1|TRBJ2-3|TRBD2
CSASGTSGSGDTQYF
TGCAGTGCTTCCGGGACTAGCGGGAGTGGAGATACGCAGTATTTT
>.|TRBV10-1|TRBJ2-5|.
CASSERRGRTQYF
TGCGCCAGCAGTGAACGGCGGGGCAGGACCCAGTACTTC
>.|TRBV7-6|TRBJ2-5|.
CASSLRPTSQDDGETQYF
TGTGCCAGCAGCCTCCGACCGACTTCTCAGGATGACGGGGAGACCCAGTACTTC
>few|TRBV11-1|TRBJ1-1|.
CASSLGRGPTEAFF
TGTGCCAGCAGCTTAGGCCGAGGGCCCACTGAAGCTTTCTTT
>few|TRBV2|TRBJ2-7|.
CASSEPYEQYF
TGTGCCAGCAGTGAACCCTACGAGCAGTACTTC